This T cell receptor (beta chain) was recorded in a study of technical replicates of blood from several donors. TCRdb's table, derived via immunoSEQ multiplex PCR, lists solely in-frame clones and lacks some. In the table there are around 75,000 clones, approximately 90% of which are singletons. Germline CDR1 is SGHRS and CDR2 is YFSETQ. The length of the CDR3 is 16 residues. J was trimmed by 6 bases and V by 0 bases; bases with no gene match: 8. This clonotype originated in a human donor in good health. The chain has TRBV5-1 and TRBJ2-7; 11 bases align to TRBD2. Source material: T cells isolated from PBMCs. The CDR3 region has the DNA TGCGCCAGCAGCTTGGGGAGTAGCGGGGGGGCCCGCGAGCAGTACTTC. It is translated as CASSLGSSGGAREQYF.